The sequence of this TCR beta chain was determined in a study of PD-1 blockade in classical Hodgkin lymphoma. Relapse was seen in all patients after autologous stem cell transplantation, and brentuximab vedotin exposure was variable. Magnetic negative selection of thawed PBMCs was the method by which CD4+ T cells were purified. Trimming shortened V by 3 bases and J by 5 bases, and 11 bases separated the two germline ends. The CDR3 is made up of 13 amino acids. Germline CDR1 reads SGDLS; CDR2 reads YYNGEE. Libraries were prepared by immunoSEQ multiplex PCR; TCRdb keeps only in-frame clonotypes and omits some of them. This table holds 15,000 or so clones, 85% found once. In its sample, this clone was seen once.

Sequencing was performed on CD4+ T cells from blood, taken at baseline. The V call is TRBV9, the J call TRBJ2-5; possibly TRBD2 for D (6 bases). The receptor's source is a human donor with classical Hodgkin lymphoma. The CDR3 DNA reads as TGTGCCAGCAGCGCGACTAGTCGGGAGACCCAGTACTTC. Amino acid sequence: CASSATSRETQYF.